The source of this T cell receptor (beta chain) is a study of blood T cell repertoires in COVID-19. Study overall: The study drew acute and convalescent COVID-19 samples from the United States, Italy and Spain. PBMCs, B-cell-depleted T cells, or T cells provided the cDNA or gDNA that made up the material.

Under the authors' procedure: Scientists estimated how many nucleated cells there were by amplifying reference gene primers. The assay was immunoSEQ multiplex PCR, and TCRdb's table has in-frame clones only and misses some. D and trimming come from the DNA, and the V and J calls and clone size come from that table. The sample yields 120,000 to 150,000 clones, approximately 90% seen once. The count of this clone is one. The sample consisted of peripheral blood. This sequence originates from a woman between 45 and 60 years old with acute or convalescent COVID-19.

The CDR3 sequence: CASSSSLAGSFEQYF. The CDR3 region has the DNA TGTGCCAGCAGTTCTTCACTAGCGGGCTCTTTCGAGCAGTACTTC. The chain links TRBV7-9 to TRBJ2-7; 9 nucleotides line up with TRBD2. V trimming: 6 bases; J trimming: 6 bases; junction bases outside the gene matches: 12. The CDR3 has 15 amino acids. Germline V gene sequence: CDR1 SEHNR, CDR2 FQNEAQ (reference sequence).